These 2 T cell receptor beta chains came from one sample sequenced in a study of blood T cell repertoires in COVID-19. The data were produced by immunoSEQ multiplex PCR, yet TCRdb's version contains in-frame clones alone and is incomplete. The table has fewer than 50,000 clones, almost 90% seen once; the top ten hold 20% to 30%. Sequencing was done on a sample of peripheral blood. The receptors here all came from a man aged 60 to 69 with active or convalescent COVID-19.

V usage is TRBV9 and J usage is TRBJ1-2; TRBD1 agrees at 7 bases. Germline values: CDR1 SGDLS, CDR2 YYNGEE. V trimming: 0 bases; J trimming: 7 bases; junction bases outside the gene matches: 6. This CDR3 comprises 14 residues. The CDR3: CASSVADRPAGYTF. The CDR3 DNA reads TGTGCCAGCAGCGTAGCGGACAGGCCGGCTGGCTACACCTTC.

The chain is built from TRBV30 and TRBJ2-3; 8 bases match TRBD2. CDR1 is GTSNPN, CDR2 SVGIG, per germline (reference sequence). The CDR3 sequence is 15 residues long. V trimming: 1 base; J trimming: 4 bases; junction bases outside the gene matches: 7. This CDR3 is CAWSGVAGMADTQYF. The CDR3 coding sequence is TGTGCCTGGAGTGGGGTAGCGGGGATGGCAGATACGCAGTATTTT. The full variable domain, its missing parts supplied by reference TRBV30 and TRBJ2-3, is SQTIHQWPATLVQPVGSPLSLECTVEGTSNPNLYWYRQAAGRGLQLLFYSVGIGQISSEVPQNLSASRPQDRQFILSSKKLLLSDSGFYLCAWSGVAGMADTQYFGPGTRLTVL.